This TCR beta chain was captured in a study of T cell repertoires in cytomegalovirus infection. Study details: HLA-B-restricted CMV epitopes that are well studied were used alongside recently identified HLA-C-restricted ones. Evidence of both CMV infection and a matching HLA type came from public TCR beta signatures.

The germline gives CDR1 MNHNY, CDR2 SVGAGI (reference sequence). Germline trimming cut 10 bases from V and 6 bases from J; bases unmatched to any gene: 6. The CDR3 sequence is 13 residues long. This clonotype was seen a few times. Its antigen is not identified. From the reads, TCRdb called clonotypes with MiXCR, one entry per CDR3 protein. The sample has approximately 910,000 distinct CDR3 sequences, approximately 30% seen once; the top ten hold over 10%. Study results and limitations: Ex vivo responses were dominated by HLA-C-restricted CMV-specific TCR beta clonotypes. Carriers of CMV and the relevant HLA type were discriminated by public TCR beta frequency.

The V and J genes are TRBV6-6 and TRBJ1-5; 10 bases are shared with TRBD1. The receptor was derived from a human donor in good health (CMV status not recorded). Some clones in this sample may be carry-over from other donors' samples. This sample comprised cultured CD8+ T cells from PBMCs, obtained from culture after CMV antigen stimulation. In DNA, the CDR3 is TGTGCCACCCTGGGACAGGGGATTCAGCCCCAGCATTTT. Translating it yields CATLGQGIQPQHF.